The 5 T cell receptor beta chains below were found in one sample sequenced in a study of T cell responses to AZD1222 COVID-19 vaccine. Produced via immunoSEQ multiplex PCR; TCRdb's table is partial and in-frame only. This table holds 70,000 to 75,000 clones, 80% found once. The starting material was peripheral blood, obtained 28 days after the second AZD1222 dose. Receptors were obtained from an adult who received the AZD1222 COVID-19 vaccine.

This chain uses TRBV27 with TRBJ2-6; possibly TRBD1 for D (5 bases). Trimming removed 2 bases from V and 1 base from J, with 15 bases in between. The CDR3 is made up of 18 amino acids. Germline CDR1 is MNHEY and CDR2 is SMNVEV (reference sequence). CDR3 loop: CASSLMARVASGANVLTF. The CDR3 nucleotides are TGTGCCAGCAGTTTAATGGCCAGGGTAGCTTCTGGGGCCAACGTCCTGACTTTC.

The chain couples TRBV7-8 to TRBJ1-4; tentatively, D is TRBD1 (5 bases). Per germline, CDR1 SGHVS and CDR2 FQNEAQ. This CDR3 region has 15 residues. V was cut by 1 base and J by 8 bases, with 14 bases left in between. DNA for the CDR3: TGTGCCAGCAGCTTAGGAGAAGGGGTAAAGGAAAAACTGTTTTTT. It specifies CASSLGEGVKEKLFF.

This clone was counted between two and nine times. CDR3 sequence reads: CASSMELFSYNEQFF. In DNA, the CDR3 is TGTGCCAGTAGTATGGAGCTATTCTCCTACAATGAGCAGTTCTTC. The V gene is TRBV19, the J gene TRBJ2-1; D remains unclear. V was cut by 3 bases and J by 0 bases, with 9 bases left in between. This CDR3 is built from 15 residues. Germline assignment: CDR1 LNHDA and CDR2 SQIVND (reference sequence).

The rearrangement uses TRBV3-1 (or the pseudogene TRBV3-2) and TRBJ1-4, with 12 bases matching TRBD1. V lost 6 bases and J lost 2; bases outside the gene matches: 10. Germline V gene sequence: CDR1 LGHDT, CDR2 YNNKEL (reference sequence). CDR3 length equals 18 residues. CDR3 protein: CASRHTGTGGLTNEKLFF. DNA of the CDR3: TGTGCCAGCAGGCATACCGGGACAGGGGGCCTGACTAATGAAAAACTGTTTTTT.

The chain employs TRBV6-2 or TRBV6-3 and TRBJ1-6; 7 positions agree with TRBD1. The CDR3 is made up of 14 amino acids. V lost 5 bases and J lost 7; bases outside the gene matches: 5. Per germline, CDR1 MNHEY and CDR2 SVGEGT. The CDR3 DNA is TGTGCCAGCAGTCCGGACAGGCCGAATTCACCCCTCCACTTT. It specifies CASSPDRPNSPLHF.